What follows is one T cell receptor beta chain and its context. This sample is part of a study of blood T cells in healthy people across ages. The use of a sample-barcoded 5' primer and a J-beta primer mix characterized a second PCR of roughly 7 to 12 cycles. TCRdb analysed the 5' RACE reads with MiXCR anew, one entry per CDR3 protein. Of around 790,000 distinct CDR3 sequences listed, about 42% are singletons. This CDR3 contains 12 residues. The germline gives CDR1 SGHTA, CDR2 FQGNSA. V was pared by 7 bases and J by 4 bases, with 9 bases between. Sequencing input: blood. This chain links TRBV7-2 with TRBJ2-3; possible D gene TRBD2, 7 bases. This TCR came from a man aged 60 to 75 in good health. In DNA form, the CDR3 reads TGTGCCAGCAAGGGGGGGGCAGATACGCAGTATTTT. It yields the protein CASKGGADTQYF.